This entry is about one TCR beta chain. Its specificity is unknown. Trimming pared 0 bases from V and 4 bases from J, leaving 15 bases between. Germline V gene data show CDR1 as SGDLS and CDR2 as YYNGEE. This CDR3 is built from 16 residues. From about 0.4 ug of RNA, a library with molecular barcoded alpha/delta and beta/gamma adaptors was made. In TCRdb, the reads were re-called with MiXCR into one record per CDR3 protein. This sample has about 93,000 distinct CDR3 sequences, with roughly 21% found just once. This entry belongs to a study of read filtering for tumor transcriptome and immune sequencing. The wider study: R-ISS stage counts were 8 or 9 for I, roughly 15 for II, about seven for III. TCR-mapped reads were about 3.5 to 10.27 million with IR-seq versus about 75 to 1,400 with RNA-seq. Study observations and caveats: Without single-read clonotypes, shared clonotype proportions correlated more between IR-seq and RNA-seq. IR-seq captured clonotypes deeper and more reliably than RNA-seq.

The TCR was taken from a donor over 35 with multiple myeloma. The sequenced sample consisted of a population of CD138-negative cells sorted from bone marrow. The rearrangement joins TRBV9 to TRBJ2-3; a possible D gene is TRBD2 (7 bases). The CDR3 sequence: CASSVGGGALPDTQYF. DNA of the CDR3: TGTGCCAGCAGCGTAGGGGGGGGGGCCCTTCCAGATACGCAGTATTTT.